The TCR beta chain described here comes from a study of T cells in Graves' hyperthyroidism and ophthalmopathy. RNA transcripts yielded amplified TCR beta CDR3 regions. Researchers ran a first-round RT-PCR on the TCR CDR3 using the HTBI primer set. TCRdb reanalysed the multiplex PCR reads using MiXCR and keeps one entry per CDR3 protein. The sample has 600,000 to 650,000 distinct CDR3 sequences; around 15% are singletons. Disease duration under 2 months; hyperthyroidism patients were aged 18 to 65. Trimming cost V 5 bases and J 8 bases; bases outside gene matches: 14. Germline lookup yields CDR1 DFQATT and CDR2 SNEGSKA (reference sequence). The CDR3 runs to 15 residues.

The rearrangement uses TRBV20-1 and TRBJ1-2; TRBD1 matches at 10 bases. This receptor was taken from a young woman with Graves' hyperthyroidism. Sequencing was carried out using blood. The CDR3 DNA sequence: TGCAGTGCTCGACTATTTGGGACAGGGGTCGCGGGCTACACCTTC. Protein: CSARLFGTGVAGYTF.